This TCR beta chain came from a study of cytomegalovirus exposure and HLA in healthy donors. This clone was picked up one time. The PCR was carried out with 60 Vbeta primers and 13 Jbeta primers. Sequencing was performed with immunoSEQ multiplex PCR; in TCRdb, only in-frame clones are kept and a portion is missing. The repertoire consists of about 180,000 clones, with around 78% occurring once and the leading ten covering roughly 1.5%. The CDR3 contains 17 residues. The ends lost 2 bases at V and 5 bases at J; junction bases unmatched: 13. Germline assignment: CDR1 SEHNR and CDR2 FQNEAQ (reference sequence).

The TCR sequence derives from a man aged 18 to 29 in good health and CMV-seronegative. Input material: PBMCs. The chain links TRBV7-9 to TRBJ2-7; TRBD1 matches at 9 bases. CDR3 nucleotide sequence: TGTGCCAGCAGCTTATGGATGGGACAGGGTATAGTCCACGAGCAGTACTTC. As protein: CASSLWMGQGIVHEQYF.